This T cell receptor (beta chain) was observed in a study of T-cell memory formation after mild COVID-19. The wider study: For the most part, TCR clusters were specific to one donor.

V was pared by 3 bases and J by 3 bases, with 21 bases between. The CDR3 covers 18 residues. Germline V CDR1 and CDR2: MGHDK, SYGVNS. TCRdb reanalysed the 5' RACE reads using MiXCR and keeps one entry per CDR3 protein. Altogether about 110,000 distinct CDR3 sequences are present, approximately 15% being singletons, with the ten largest covering roughly 31%. Whole-study results and caveats: Clones contracting day 15 to 85 were balanced CD4/CD8; later expanders leaned CD4+. The pre-infection memory compartment contained some responding clones, suggesting cross-reactive memory joined.

About this clonotype: Its specificity is unknown.

This TCR came from an adult woman who had mild COVID-19 (a few samples of this study predate the infection). Cell type and time point are not known. Sequenced material: PBMCs or a T cell subset sorted from them (not recorded which). J is TRBJ2-1 and V is TRBV25-1, with D tentatively TRBD1 (6 bases). The CDR3 DNA follows: TGTGCCAGCAGTGATCTGGACAGCCGCCAGGGCGGCTACAATGAGCAGTTCTTC. Translating gives CASSDLDSRQGGYNEQFF.